This T cell receptor (beta chain) is from a study of tumor and adjacent non-tumor tissue in lung cancer (dated by TCRdb to between 2017 and 2018). Concerning the study at large: Patients with adenocarcinoma (roughly 12), squamous cell carcinoma (2) and small cell lung cancer (1) were included in the cohort. The 15 or so patients were aged roughly 31 to 80 years, included around 10 men and 5 women, and had TNM stage I to III disease. A total of 95 million to 150 million productive TCRbeta reads were generated by sequencing, corresponding to an average of roughly 4 million reads per sample. Using bulk TCRbeta repertoires from under 17 lung cancer patients, the study set lung tumor tissue side by side with matched distant non-tumor lung tissue. A few dozen paired specimens, one tumor and one normal lung sample per patient, were profiled by TCRbeta CDR3 sequencing. The paper's findings and limits, for the study overall: TCR diversity was significantly higher in younger patients, and higher tumor TCR diversity was associated with shorter overall and disease-free survival. Peripheral blood was not sequenced, so blood TCRbeta repertoires in these lung cancer patients were not examined. With only approximately 16 patients in the cohort, the authors noted that larger samples and more detailed clinical data are needed. Neither the sequencing platform nor unique molecular identifiers are named or mentioned anywhere in the methods. In normal lung, the top 100 clones accounted for a significantly larger cumulative share of the repertoire than in tumor tissue. Significantly higher TCR diversity (inverse Simpson) was observed in tumor tissue than in normal lung tissue (approximately 440 vs 150, P = 0.0075, Mann-Whitney U test).

Library generation was performed with multiplex PCR. The sequencer listed for this sample is Illumina HiSeq 2500. TCRbeta libraries were constructed through three rounds of nested PCR with primers (Table S4) according to protocols adapted from ARM-PCR. Before sequencing, PCR products in the 200-500 bp range were cut out of the gel and cleaned up using the QIAquick gel extraction kit. The original pipeline was this. Reads were cleaned using Trimmomatic, were merged into complete CDR3 sequences using FLASH, and were assigned to V(D)J germline segments using MiTCR. VDJtools was used to compute clonal diversity as the inverse Simpson's index. Productive reads were defined as in-frame sequences without a premature stop codon. TCRdb itself trimmed the public reads at Q25 with fastp, ran MiXCR and retained productive beta chains. Every entry covers one CDR3 protein and lists the most common genes and DNA from its rows. The V and J calls follow TCRdb's processing rather than the paper's. The sample profile shows about 93,000 distinct CDR3 sequences; about 67% of them were found once. The ten largest clonotypes hold approximately 20% of the sample.

Bulk unsorted tissue served as the source for RNA extraction, and RNA quality was assessed using a NanoDrop ND-1000 and an Agilent 2100. Newly diagnosed lung cancer patients without prior chemotherapy who had been admitted for thoracic surgery in China between August and November 2014 were enrolled as donors. Anyone who had undergone radiotherapy or chemotherapy before, or who had another cancer at the same time, was left out of the study. Pieces of surgical tissue measuring about 1-2.3 cm3 were kept in RNAlater solution and held at -80 degrees C until needed. V loses 11 bases of germline sequence and J loses 3 bases, and the interval between the two ends is 16 bases. In the germline V gene, CDR1 corresponds to MNHEY and CDR2 to SVGEGT. From the cysteine through the phenylalanine, the CDR3 covers 13 amino acids. The CDR3 DNA has 39 bases and is translated from base 1. This clonotype was picked up one time. Its antigen is not yet known. No base-level quality is on record; no much larger clone is a single base apart. Single-read evidence is weak.

Recombination joined TRBV6-2 or TRBV6-3 with TRBJ1-2; a tentative D match to TRBD1 spans 5 bases. Sample: lung tumor tissue. This TCR was sampled from a man in his 60s with non-small cell lung cancer. In nucleotide form, the sequence is TGTGCCGCTTCTGACAGCGAATACTATGGCTACACCTTC. Translation gives CAASDSEYYGYTF.